This T cell receptor (beta chain) was retrieved from a study of T-cell memory formation after mild COVID-19 (dated by TCRdb to about 2021). Describing the broader study: TCR sequence clusters from the two donors were largely donor specific. In two donors, T-cell clones that expanded and contracted after mild COVID-19 were tracked by sequencing TCRalpha and TCRbeta repertoires over time. The cohort comprised two young, previously healthy adult volunteers, one female and one male. General study outcomes and caveats: Contracting CD4+ clones were found mainly in CM and EM memory subsets, while CD8+ clones were enriched in EMRA. SARS-CoV-2 specificity of the second-wave clones peaking on day 37 was not confirmed. Clones contracting from day 15 to 85 had balanced CD4/CD8 phenotypes, while a second wave expanding from day 15 to 37 was biased towards CD4+. Some responding clones were detected in pre-infection memory, which suggested that pre-existing cross-reactive memory T cells had joined the SARS-CoV-2 response. Only a couple of mild cases were covered in the study, and larger cohorts including severe cases with pre-infection samples were considered necessary.

From the cysteine up to the phenylalanine, the CDR3 has a length of 15 residues. This entry keeps only the CDR3 DNA: 45 bases, framed from base 1. V is clipped by 0 bases and J by 10 bases, and the sequence between their germline boundaries is 16 bases long. The germline V gene yields MGHRA for CDR1 and YSYEKL for CDR2. For sequencing, an Illumina NovaSeq 6000 was employed. TCRalpha and TCRbeta cDNA libraries were built by 5'RACE with constant-segment primers, adding sample barcodes and unique molecular identifiers. RNA was extracted from every sample with Trizol reagent. Amplification of the libraries took two PCR steps, and the second step added a second sample barcode plus Illumina TruSeq adapters. The libraries were sequenced on an Illumina NovaSeq using 2 x 150 bp paired-end reads. As for the authors' bioinformatics: With migec v1.2.7, reads were demultiplexed and then collapsed into UMI-guided consensus sequences. Using mixcr v2.1.11, the UMI consensuses were aligned to TRA and TRB V and J templates and assembled into clonotypes. Clonotypes were classified as expanded or contracted when called significant by both edgeR and NoisET, with noise models trained on biological replicates. edgeR calls used a false discovery rate-adjusted p below 0.01 and a log2 fold-change threshold of 1. As an exploratory analysis of dynamics, max-normalized trajectories of the 1000 most abundant clonotypes were examined by PCA with hierarchical clustering. Each responding clone was given a CD4 or CD8 phenotype based on the CD4+ and CD8+ repertoires, which had been sequenced separately. TCRdb took the public reads, trimmed them with fastp at Q25, ran MiXCR for clone calling and kept in-frame beta chains. Every entry covers one CDR3 protein and lists the most common genes and DNA from its rows. These V and J calls rely on TCRdb rather than the paper's analysis. The sample has some 190,000 distinct CDR3 sequences on record, more than 15% of them singletons. The ten largest clonotypes hold approximately 2% of the sample.

Ficoll-Paque density gradient centrifugation was the method used to isolate PBMCs. This clonotype has only a few counts. Its antigen remains undetermined. There are no base qualities to consult, and no much larger clone falls within one base. This TCR came from an adult woman who had mild COVID-19 (a few samples of this study predate the infection). The sample titles of this study are shuffled in the database, so cell type and time point are left out; the donor was told from shared clones. Sequences were obtained from PBMCs or a T cell subset sorted from them (not recorded which). The chain employs TRBV4-1 and TRBJ2-1; the D gene lacks a confident call. Here the CDR3 is given as CASSQDRDFLYEQFF. Here is the DNA: TGCGCCAGCAGCCAAGATCGTGACTTCTTATACGAGCAGTTCTTC.